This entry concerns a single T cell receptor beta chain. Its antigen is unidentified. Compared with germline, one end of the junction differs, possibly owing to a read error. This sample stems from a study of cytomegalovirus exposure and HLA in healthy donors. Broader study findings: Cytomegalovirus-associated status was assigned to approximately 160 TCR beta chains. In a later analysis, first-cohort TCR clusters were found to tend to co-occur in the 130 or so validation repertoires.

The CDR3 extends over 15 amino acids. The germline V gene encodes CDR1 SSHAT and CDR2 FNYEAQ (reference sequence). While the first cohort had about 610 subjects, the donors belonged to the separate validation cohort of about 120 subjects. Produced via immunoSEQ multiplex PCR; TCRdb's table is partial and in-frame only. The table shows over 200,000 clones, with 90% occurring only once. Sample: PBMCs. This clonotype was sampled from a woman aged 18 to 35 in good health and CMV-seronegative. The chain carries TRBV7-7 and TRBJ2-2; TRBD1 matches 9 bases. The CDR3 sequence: CASSTGTGYTGELFF. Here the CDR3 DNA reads TGTGCTAGCAGTACCGGGACAGGGTACACCGGGGAGCTGTTTTTT. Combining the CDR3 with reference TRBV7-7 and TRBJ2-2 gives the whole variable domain GAGVSQSPRYKVTKRGQDVTLRCDPISSHATLYWYQQALGQGPEFLTYFNYEAQPDKSGLPSDRFSAERPEGSISTLTIQRTEQRDSAMYRCASSTGTGYTGELFFGEGSRLTVL.